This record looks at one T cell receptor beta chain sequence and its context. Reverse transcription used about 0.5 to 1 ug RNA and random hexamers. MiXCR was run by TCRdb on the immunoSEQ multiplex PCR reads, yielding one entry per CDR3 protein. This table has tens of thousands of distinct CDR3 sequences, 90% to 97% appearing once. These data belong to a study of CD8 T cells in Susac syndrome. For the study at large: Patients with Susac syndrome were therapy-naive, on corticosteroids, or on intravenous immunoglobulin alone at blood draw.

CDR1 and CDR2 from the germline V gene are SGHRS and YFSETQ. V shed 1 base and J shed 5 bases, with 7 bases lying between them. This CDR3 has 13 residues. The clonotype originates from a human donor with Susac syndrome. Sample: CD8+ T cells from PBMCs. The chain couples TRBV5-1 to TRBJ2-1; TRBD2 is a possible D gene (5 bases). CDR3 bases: TGCGCCAGCAGCTTGTACGGGGACAATGAGCAGTTCTTC. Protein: CASSLYGDNEQFF. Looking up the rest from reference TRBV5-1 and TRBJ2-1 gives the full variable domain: KAGVTQTPRYLIKTRGQQVTLSCSPISGHRSVSWYQQTPGQGLQFLFEYFSETQRNKGNFPGRFSGRQFSNSRSEMNVSTLELGDSALYLCASSLYGDNEQFFGPGTRLTVL.